This passage covers 29 T cell receptor beta chains from one sample sequenced in a study of T-cell memory formation after mild COVID-19 (dated by TCRdb to the early 2020s). The method behind the library was 5' RACE. Instrument used: Illumina NovaSeq 6000. The public reads were run again by TCRdb, first through fastp at Q25 and then through MiXCR, and only productive beta chains were kept. Identical CDR3 protein sequences are pooled into one entry, listed with their most common genes and DNA. This sample is represented by about 290,000 distinct CDR3 sequences; more than 15% of them were singletons. The top ten hold over 20% of the sample. The specimen was PBMCs or a T cell subset sorted from them (not recorded which). Source of these receptors: a man between 18 and 29 years old who had mild COVID-19 (a few samples of this study predate the infection). The sample titles of this study are shuffled in the database, so cell type and time point are left out; the donor was told from shared clones.

The sample holds a few counts of this clonotype. V is TRBV7-9 and J is TRBJ1-3; 8 bases line up with TRBD1. V was clipped by 3 bases and J by 0 bases; unmatched bases: 13. This CDR3 region has 19 residues. Germline CDR1 and CDR2: SEHNR and FQNEAQ (reference sequence). The CDR3 DNA is TGTGCCAGCAGCTTCCTTACTCCGGGACAGGTTCACTCTGGAAACACCATATATTTT. Residues: CASSFLTPGQVHSGNTIYF.

This clonotype was counted many times. The CDR3 loop is CASSLGLPEGGEKLFF. The DNA of the CDR3 is TGCGCCAGCAGCTTGGGATTACCTGAGGGTGGTGAAAAACTGTTTTTT. V and J are TRBV5-1 and TRBJ1-4; D is ambiguous. V was trimmed by 0 bases and J by 7 bases, leaving 16 bases between them. Germline CDR1 reads SGHRS; CDR2 reads YFSETQ. This CDR3 spans 16 amino acids.

This clonotype was picked up one time. The J gene is TRBJ1-4, the V gene TRBV2, with D uncertain. Looked up from germline, CDR1 is SNHLY and CDR2 is FYNNEI. The CDR3 totals 15 residues. V shed 6 bases and J shed 2 bases, with 13 bases lying between them. Here the CDR3 reads CASSWYSKTNEKLFF. CDR3 bases: TGTGCCAGCAGCTGGTACAGCAAGACTAATGAAAAACTGTTTTTT.

This chain joins TRBV6-2 or TRBV6-3 and TRBJ1-6; TRBD1 agrees at 11 bases. The CDR3 runs 14 residues. V shed 5 bases and J 9 bases; nucleotides not matched to a gene: 3. Per the germline V gene, CDR1 is MNHEY and CDR2 is SVGEGT. The CDR3 region is CASSPDRGPSPLHF. CDR3 coding DNA: TGTGCCAGCAGTCCGGACAGGGGGCCTTCACCCCTCCACTTT.

This clonotype has a handful of counts. This chain uses TRBV7-9 with TRBJ2-1; tentatively, D is TRBD2 (7 bases). CDR1 and CDR2 from the germline V gene are SEHNR and FQNEAQ (reference sequence). With 5 bases removed from V and 4 bases from J, the gap between germline ends came to 15 bases. This CDR3 region has 15 residues. The CDR3, as DNA: TGTGCCAGCAGCCCCAAGGGGGGGGTTTACAATGAGCAGTTCTTC. Its translation is CASSPKGGVYNEQFF.

In this sample, this clonotype turned up a few times. J is TRBJ2-3 and V is TRBV24-1; D remains unclear. Trimming stripped 4 bases from V and 5 bases from J, with 9 bases between. CDR3 length: 13 residues. Germline V CDR1 and CDR2: KGHDR, SFDVKD. The CDR3 here is CATSEPMRDTQYF. In DNA, the CDR3 is TGTGCCACCAGTGAACCAATGAGAGATACGCAGTATTTT.

The chain recombines TRBV6-5 with TRBJ2-3; TRBD2 matches 13 bases. The CDR3 consists of 19 residues. After removal of 7 bases from V and 3 bases from J, the junction contained 16 bases not matched to a gene. From germline, CDR1 is MNHEY and CDR2 SVGAGI. The CDR3 sequence: CASKRSGLAGARLTDTQYF. CDR3 bases: TGTGCCAGCAAACGAAGTGGACTAGCGGGGGCGAGGCTTACAGATACGCAGTATTTT.

This clonotype has a handful of counts. V usage is TRBV29-1 and J usage is TRBJ2-2, with no clear D. Germline V gene data show CDR1 as SQVTM and CDR2 as ANQGSEA. The CDR3 length is 11 residues. V was clipped by 5 bases and J by 5 bases, with 6 bases between them. CDR3 in DNA: TGCAGCGTTCGGTGGACCGGGGAGCTGTTTTTT. It translates to CSVRWTGELFF.

The sample holds a few counts of this clonotype. The DNA for the CDR3 is TGCGCCAGCAGCCCCGGGAGGGGGGCTGCGAACACTGAAGCTTTCTTT. As protein: CASSPGRGAANTEAFF. The chain carries TRBV5-1 and TRBJ1-1; a possible D gene is TRBD1 (6 bases). The germline V and J ends were trimmed by 4 bases and 1 base, with 17 bases remaining between them. Germline assignment: CDR1 SGHRS and CDR2 YFSETQ. The CDR3 loop spans 16 amino acids.

This clonotype was counted only a few times. V usage is TRBV12-3 or TRBV12-4 and J usage is TRBJ2-3; 8 positions match TRBD1. The V and J ends lost 6 bases and 6 bases, in that order; junction bases with no gene match: 8. The CDR3 spans 14 residues. The CDR3 DNA reads TGTGCCAGCAGGATGGACAGGGCCCCGGATACGCAGTATTTT. Translating gives CASRMDRAPDTQYF.

This clonotype was counted a few times. The V gene is TRBV9, the J gene TRBJ2-5, with a tentative D call TRBD2 (5 bases). This CDR3 comprises 14 residues. V dropped 4 bases and J dropped 7 bases, with 17 bases sitting between them. CDR1 SGDLS and CDR2 YYNGEE come from the germline V gene. CDR3 amino acids: CASSPTLGGGTQYF. As DNA, the CDR3 is TGTGCCAGCAGCCCTACACTAGGCGGAGGGACCCAGTACTTC.

This clonotype has at least ten counts. V and J are TRBV6-2 or TRBV6-3 and TRBJ2-7, with D tentatively TRBD1 (5 bases). This CDR3 comprises 12 residues. Trimming stripped 5 bases from V and 1 base from J, with 6 bases between. Germline V gene data show CDR1 as MNHEY and CDR2 as SVGEGT. CDR3 bases: TGTGCCAGCAGTGACAGTTCCTACGAGCAGTACTTC. It yields the protein CASSDSSYEQYF.

This rearrangement joins TRBV5-5 to TRBJ2-3; perhaps TRBD1 as D (5 bases). Trimming took 4 bases from V and 2 from J, leaving 17 bases between them. Looked up from germline, CDR1 is SGHKS and CDR2 is YYEKEE (reference sequence). CDR3 length: 16 amino acids. The CDR3 DNA reads as TGTGCCAGCAGCACACGACAGAACCAACACACAGATACGCAGTATTTT. It specifies CASSTRQNQHTDTQYF.

This clonotype was seen more than once but under ten times. This chain uses TRBV7-9 with TRBJ2-3; 9 bases line up with TRBD2. The J segment lost 3 bases and the V segment lost 5 bases, leaving 12 bases of the junction unmatched. Germline CDR1 is SEHNR and CDR2 is FQNEAQ (reference sequence). The CDR3 contains 17 residues. Written as DNA, the CDR3 is TGTGCCAGCAGCCTTAAAGCGGCGGGGGGGCGTACAGATACGCAGTATTTT. Its translation is CASSLKAAGGRTDTQYF.

This clonotype has more than one count but fewer than ten. The CDR3 spells CASMRILAGDLFF. The CDR3 DNA sequence: TGTGCCAGCATGAGGATCTTAGCGGGTGATTTGTTCTTC. This chain links TRBV2 with TRBJ2-1; 7 bases match TRBD2. With 7 bases clipped from V and 15 bases from J, the junction kept 15 bases outside the gene matches. The V gene's germline CDR1 is SNHLY and CDR2 FYNNEI. CDR3 length: 13 amino acids.

This clonotype has more than one count but fewer than ten. The chain links TRBV5-1 to TRBJ1-2; maybe TRBD1 (6 bases). The germline gives CDR1 SGHRS, CDR2 YFSETQ. V lost 3 bases and J lost 8, with 14 bases in between. The CDR3 is made up of 13 amino acids. The CDR3 protein is CASSSPQGNGYTF. CDR3 DNA: TGCGCCAGCAGCTCGCCACAGGGTAACGGCTACACCTTC. Together with reference TRBV5-1 and TRBJ1-2, the CDR3 gives the full variable domain: KAGVTQTPRYLIKTRGQQVTLSCSPISGHRSVSWYQQTPGQGLQFLFEYFSETQRNKGNFPGRFSGRQFSNSRSEMNVSTLELGDSALYLCASSSPQGNGYTFGSGTRLTVV.

V is TRBV10-3 and J is TRBJ2-2; possibly TRBD1 for D (5 bases). Germline CDR1 and CDR2: ENHRY and SYGVKD. Trimming cost V 4 bases and J 3 bases, with 9 bases left between them. The CDR3 is 14 residues long. CDR3 in amino acids: CAISGQKDTGELFF. CDR3 coding DNA: TGTGCCATCAGTGGACAGAAGGACACCGGGGAGCTGTTTTTT.

The chain has TRBV6-2 or TRBV6-3 and TRBJ2-5; no reliable D call. In germline, CDR1 is MNHEY, CDR2 SVGEGT. The CDR3 is 14 residues long. Trimming stripped 0 bases from V and 5 bases from J, with 10 bases between. The CDR3 loop is CASSYSSGRETQYF. In nucleotides, the CDR3 is TGTGCCAGCAGTTACTCGAGTGGCCGGGAGACCCAGTACTTC.

The rearrangement joins TRBV27 to TRBJ1-6, with D possibly matching TRBD1 (6 bases). CDR3 length: 15 amino acids. Looked up from germline, CDR1 is MNHEY and CDR2 is SMNVEV (reference sequence). Trimming shortened V by 7 bases and J by 4 bases, and 14 bases separated the two germline ends. The CDR3 DNA follows: TGTGCCAGCACCTCTCTAGGACAGTATAATTCACCCCTCCACTTT. This codes for CASTSLGQYNSPLHF.

The V call is TRBV10-3, the J call TRBJ2-1; D is perhaps TRBD2 (6 bases). Deletions cut 6 bases from V and 4 bases from J, with 10 bases between. The germline CDR1 and CDR2 sequences are ENHRY and SYGVKD. This CDR3 contains 13 residues. The CDR3 DNA reads as TGTGCCATCAGGGAGGGGAGTTACAATGAGCAGTTCTTC. Its protein product is CAIREGSYNEQFF.

Points on this clonotype: A much larger clone differs by one base, so this may be a read error. This chain joins TRBV3-1 and TRBJ1-4; 10 bases line up with TRBD1. There are 15 residues in the CDR3. CDR1 is LGHDT, CDR2 YNNKEL, per germline (reference sequence). V lost 3 bases and J lost 5; bases outside the gene matches: 3. Written as DNA, the CDR3 is TGTGCCAGCAGCCAGAGGACAGGGGGGAATGAAAAACTGTTTTTT. Translation: CASSQRTGGNEKLFF.

This sequence joins TRBV7-8 and TRBJ1-1, with a tentative D call TRBD1 (5 bases). Germline-derived CDR1 and CDR2 are SGHVS and FQNEAQ. V lost 5 bases and J 1 base, leaving 17 bases between the germline ends. This CDR3 comprises 16 residues. The CDR3 region is CASSGLVGAQNTEAFF. For the CDR3, the DNA is TGTGCCAGCAGCGGGCTGGTTGGGGCCCAGAACACTGAAGCTTTCTTT.

V and J are TRBV12-3 or TRBV12-4 and TRBJ1-5; 11 bases align to TRBD1. Germline trimming cut 6 bases from V and 7 bases from J; bases unmatched to any gene: 8. CDR3 length: 15 residues. CDR3 region: CASRWGQGDGQPQHF. CDR3 nucleotides: TGTGCCAGCAGGTGGGGACAGGGGGACGGACAGCCCCAGCATTTT.

V usage is TRBV30 and J usage is TRBJ1-5; D is uncertain. Germline CDR1 reads GTSNPN; CDR2 reads SVGIG (reference sequence). With 0 bases removed from V and 4 bases from J, the gap between germline ends came to 7 bases. The CDR3 contains 13 residues. The CDR3 coding sequence is TGTGCCTGGAGTGTAAGTTTAAATCAGCCCCAGCATTTT. Residues: CAWSVSLNQPQHF.

This clonotype has only a few counts. CDR3 DNA: TGTGCCAGCAGTTACTCGGTTTCGGGGTTCTCTGGAAACACCATATATTTT. Its translation is CASSYSVSGFSGNTIYF. The rearrangement uses TRBV6-5 and TRBJ1-3, with D hard to call. V was shortened by 0 bases and J by 0 bases, with 12 bases between the two germline ends. Per the germline V gene, CDR1 is MNHEY and CDR2 is SVGAGI. This CDR3 is built from 17 residues.

The chain recombines TRBV15 with TRBJ1-1; no reliable D call. This CDR3 has 13 residues. V was trimmed by 0 bases and J by 7 bases, leaving 9 bases between them. CDR1 and CDR2 from the germline V gene are LNHNV and YYDKDF (reference sequence). The CDR3 coding sequence is TGTGCCACCAGCAGAGATATGGGCTTTGAAGCTTTCTTT. This gives the protein CATSRDMGFEAFF.

The chain joins TRBV7-8 to TRBJ2-7; weak D call: TRBD1 (6 bases). V lost 5 bases and J lost 3, with 17 bases in between. The CDR3 runs to 15 residues. Germline CDR1 reads SGHVS; CDR2 reads FQNEAQ. This chain's CDR3 is CASSPLPGQIYEQYF. The CDR3 DNA reads TGTGCCAGCAGCCCTCTACCGGGACAAATCTACGAGCAGTACTTC.

The V call is TRBV20-1, the J call TRBJ2-7; D is tentatively TRBD1 or TRBD2 (5 bases each). In germline, CDR1 is DFQATT, CDR2 SNEGSKA (reference sequence). V was shortened by 5 bases and J by 3 bases, with 17 bases between the two germline ends. This CDR3 region has 14 residues. Here the CDR3 reads CSARHTGRIYEQYV. CDR3 nucleotides: TGCAGTGCTCGACACACGGGGCGGATCTACGAGCAGTACGTC.

This sequence joins TRBV7-9 and TRBJ1-1, with a weak D call TRBD1 (5 bases). In germline, CDR1 is SEHNR, CDR2 FQNEAQ (reference sequence). V lost 4 bases and J 11 bases, leaving 14 bases between the germline ends. The CDR3 is made up of 12 amino acids. The CDR3 DNA sequence: TGTGCCAGCAGCTCGAGGGGTAGGAGGGCTTTCTTT. Its protein is CASSSRGRRAFF.